The 14 T cell receptor beta chains below come from one sample, sequenced in a study of blood T cell repertoires in COVID-19. Profiled with immunoSEQ multiplex PCR; TCRdb holds only in-frame clones, not every one. This table holds approximately 300,000 clones, 90% to 95% found once. Sequencing was performed on PBMCs or T cells enriched from blood (not recorded which). The receptors shown here come from a woman aged 25 to 39 who had been exposed to COVID-19.

V and J are TRBV28 and TRBJ2-5, with TRBD1 matching 10 bases. The CDR3 length is 15 residues. Germline V lookup: CDR1 MDHEN, CDR2 SYDVKM. J lost 4 bases, V lost 4 bases, and 6 bases had no gene match. The CDR3 region has the DNA TGTGCCAGCAGTTCGACAGGGGGCAGGCCAGAGACCCAGTACTTC. It codes for CASSSTGGRPETQYF.

The chain has TRBV7-9 and TRBJ2-1, with D perhaps matching TRBD2 (6 bases). V dropped 5 bases and J dropped 8 bases, with 16 bases sitting between them. Germline V gene sequence: CDR1 SEHNR, CDR2 FQNEAQ (reference sequence). The length of the CDR3 is 14 residues. The CDR3 nucleotides read TGTGCCAGCAGCCTCGGGACTTCCGAGGATGAGCAGTTCTTC. This translates into CASSLGTSEDEQFF.

The V and J genes are TRBV4-1 and TRBJ2-7; D perhaps matches TRBD2 (6 bases). The length of the CDR3 is 15 residues. Per germline, CDR1 MGHRA and CDR2 YSYEKL. The V end lost 4 bases, the J end lost 4 bases, and 17 bases lay between the germline ends. The CDR3: CASSLPEGSGYEQYF. CDR3 DNA: TGCGCCAGCAGCCTCCCCGAAGGTAGCGGTTACGAGCAGTACTTC.

The J gene is TRBJ1-2, the V gene TRBV15; D perhaps matches TRBD1 (6 bases). The germline CDR1 and CDR2 sequences are LNHNV and YYDKDF (reference sequence). The V end lost 4 bases, the J end lost 2 bases, and 11 bases lay between the germline ends. The CDR3 extends over 14 amino acids. The CDR3 DNA reads TGTGCCACCAGCATAGGGGACACCAACTATGGCTACACCTTC. Translated, it gives CATSIGDTNYGYTF.

This clone was observed once. The junction and the germline gene differ at one end; a read error may be behind it. V and J are TRBV19 and TRBJ1-1; D ambiguous. Germline CDR1 is LNHDA and CDR2 is SQIVND (reference sequence). This CDR3 is built from 13 residues. The CDR3 reads CASSPSPGLWPTF. CDR3 bases: TGTGCCAGTAGTCCCTCCCCCGGACTTTGGCCGACCTTT.

This clone was seen a handful of times. The chain has TRBV4-2 and TRBJ2-1; D gene unclear. Germline V CDR1 and CDR2: LGHNA, YNFKEQ. The length of the CDR3 is 13 residues. Trimming stripped 4 bases from V and 10 bases from J, with 14 bases between. DNA of the CDR3: TGTGCCAGCAGCCTACTTAAGTCAGGCGAGCAGTTCTTC. It translates to CASSLLKSGEQFF.

The chain couples TRBV6-2 or TRBV6-3 to TRBJ1-1, with 10 positions matching TRBD1. CDR1 and CDR2 from the germline V gene are MNHEY and SVGEGT. With V trimmed by 6 bases and J by 4 bases, 11 bases remained unmatched. The length of the CDR3 is 16 residues. The CDR3 loop reads CASSRIGTGDRTEAFF. The CDR3 bases are TGTGCCAGCAGCCGTATCGGGACAGGGGACCGCACTGAAGCTTTCTTT.

This chain joins TRBV29-1 and TRBJ2-7, with 9 bases identical to TRBD2. With 2 bases clipped from V and 4 bases from J, the junction kept 9 bases outside the gene matches. Germline V gene sequence: CDR1 SQVTM, CDR2 ANQGSEA. The CDR3 loop spans 15 amino acids. CDR3 DNA sequence: TGCAGCGTTGAACAGGGGAGCGGGGGGTATTACGAGCAGTACTTC. The encoded protein is CSVEQGSGGYYEQYF.

The CDR3 loop reads CASSSWTQKKERENEQFF. CDR3 DNA: TGTGCCAGCAGCTCTTGGACCCAGAAGAAGGAGAGGGAGAATGAGCAGTTCTTC. The V and J genes are TRBV7-9 and TRBJ2-1; TRBD2 is a possible D gene (5 bases). The V end lost 4 bases, the J end lost 7 bases, and 26 bases lay between the germline ends. This CDR3 has 18 amino acids. Germline-derived CDR1 and CDR2 are SEHNR and FQNEAQ (reference sequence).

The CDR3 bases are TGCGCCAGCAGCTTGGCCACTACTTATGGCTACACCTTC. Translating it yields CASSLATTYGYTF. This chain connects TRBV5-1 to TRBJ1-2; D is unresolved. Per the germline V gene, CDR1 is SGHRS and CDR2 is YFSETQ. V lost 0 bases, J lost 5 bases, and 8 bases lay in between. This CDR3 is built from 13 residues.

This CDR3 reads CASSLRAGFEKLFF. CDR3 coding DNA: TGTGCCAGCAGTCTCCGAGCCGGGTTTGAAAAACTGTTTTTT. V and J are TRBV27 and TRBJ1-4, with D hard to call. V dropped 5 bases and J dropped 7 bases, with 14 bases sitting between them. Germline V gene data show CDR1 as MNHEY and CDR2 as SMNVEV (reference sequence). The CDR3 runs to 14 residues.

This clone was seen only once. The chain links TRBV29-1 to TRBJ2-1, with D unresolved. V lost 7 bases and J 6 bases, leaving 13 bases between the germline ends. Germline-derived CDR1 and CDR2 are SQVTM and ANQGSEA. The length of the CDR3 is 12 residues. DNA for the CDR3: TGCAGCGATACGGAGCGTTTCAATGAGCAGTTCTTC. Translated, it gives CSDTERFNEQFF.

Concerning this clone: Other DNA sequences from this sample encode an identical CDR3 as well. The chain links TRBV5-1 to TRBJ1-2; D is undetermined. Per the germline V gene, CDR1 is SGHRS and CDR2 is YFSETQ. Deletions cut 0 bases from V and 2 bases from J, with 5 bases between. The CDR3 length is 13 residues. The CDR3 coding sequence is TGCGCCAGCAGCTTGGCTACCAACTATGGCTACACCTTC. It specifies CASSLATNYGYTF.

The chain recombines TRBV25-1 with TRBJ2-7, with a weak D call TRBD1 (5 bases). The CDR3 extends over 12 amino acids. V was pared by 7 bases and J by 2 bases, with 9 bases between. From germline, CDR1 is MGHDK and CDR2 SYGVNS. The CDR3 here is CASIGHTYEQYF. The CDR3 bases are TGTGCCAGCATCGGACACACCTACGAGCAGTACTTC.